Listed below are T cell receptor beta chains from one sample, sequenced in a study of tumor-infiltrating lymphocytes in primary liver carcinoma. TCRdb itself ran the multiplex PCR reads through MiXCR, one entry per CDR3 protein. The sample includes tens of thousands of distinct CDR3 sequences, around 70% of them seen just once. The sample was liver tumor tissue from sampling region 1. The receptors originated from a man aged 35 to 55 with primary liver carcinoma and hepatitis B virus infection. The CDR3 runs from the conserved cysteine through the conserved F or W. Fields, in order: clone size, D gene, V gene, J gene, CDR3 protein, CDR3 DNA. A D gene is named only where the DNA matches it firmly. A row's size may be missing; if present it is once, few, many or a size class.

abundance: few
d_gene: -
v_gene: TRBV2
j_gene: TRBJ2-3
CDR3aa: CASSLGGSRDTQYF
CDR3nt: TGTGCCAGCAGCCTTGGGGGGAGTAGGGATACGCAGTATTTT

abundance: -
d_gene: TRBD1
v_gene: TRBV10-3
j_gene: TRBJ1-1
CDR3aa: CAISETGGNTEAIF
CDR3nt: TGCGCCATCAGTGAGACAGGGGGCAACACTGAAGCTATCTTT

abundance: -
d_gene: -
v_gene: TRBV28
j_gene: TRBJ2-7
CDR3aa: CVSRLRGGWRDEQYF
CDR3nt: TGTGTCAGCAGATTAAGGGGGGGCTGGAGGGACGAGCAGTACTTC

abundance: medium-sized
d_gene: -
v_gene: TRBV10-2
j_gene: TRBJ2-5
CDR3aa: CASSEGLPIQETQYF
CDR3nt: TGCGCCAGCAGTGAAGGACTGCCCATCCAAGAGACCCAGTACTTC

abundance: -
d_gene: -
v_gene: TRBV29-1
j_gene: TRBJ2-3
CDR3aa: CSVQKTPDYTDTQYF
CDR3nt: TGCAGTGTTCAAAAGACCCCTGACTACACAGATACGCAGTATTTT

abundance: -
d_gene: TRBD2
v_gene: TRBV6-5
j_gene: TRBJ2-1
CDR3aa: CACIYGLAGHNEQFF
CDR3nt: TGTGCCTGCATATATGGACTAGCGGGGCACAATGAGCAGTTCTTC

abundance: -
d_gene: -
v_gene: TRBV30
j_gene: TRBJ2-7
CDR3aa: CAWRSPYEQYF
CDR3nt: TGTGCCTGGCGGTCCCCCTACGAGCAGTACTTC

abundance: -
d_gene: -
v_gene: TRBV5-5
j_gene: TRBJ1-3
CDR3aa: CASSSDTRTRYSSTIYF
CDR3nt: TGTGCCAGCAGCTCCGACACCAGGACACGGTACTCGAGCACCATATATTTT

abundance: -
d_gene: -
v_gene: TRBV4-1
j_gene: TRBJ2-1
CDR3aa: CASSLSGTCGDNEQFF
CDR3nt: TGCGCCAGCAGCCTATCCGGGACTTGCGGTGACAATGAACAGTTCTTC

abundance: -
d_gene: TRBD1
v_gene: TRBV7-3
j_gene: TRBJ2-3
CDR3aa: CTSSLTPGQGAGDTQYF
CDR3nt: TGTACCAGCAGCTTAACGCCGGGACAGGGGGCTGGAGATACGCAGTATTTT

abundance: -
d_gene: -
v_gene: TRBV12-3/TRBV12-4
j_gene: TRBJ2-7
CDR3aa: CTSSIGGYEQYF
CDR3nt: TGCACCAGCTCGATAGGGGGCTACGAGCAGTACTTC

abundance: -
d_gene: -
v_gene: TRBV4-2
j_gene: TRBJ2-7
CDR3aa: CASTQDLSSEGYEQYF
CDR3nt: TGTGCTAGCACCCAAGACCTATCTAGCGAGGGTTACGAGCAGTACTTC

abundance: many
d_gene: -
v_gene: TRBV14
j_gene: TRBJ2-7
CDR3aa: CASSQNSGLSEQYF
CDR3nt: TGTGCCAGCAGCCAGAACTCTGGACTTTCCGAGCAGTACTTC

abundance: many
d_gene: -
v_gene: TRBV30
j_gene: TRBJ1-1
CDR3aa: CAYTRNTEAFF
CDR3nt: TGTGCCTATACAAGGAACACTGAAGCTTTCTTT

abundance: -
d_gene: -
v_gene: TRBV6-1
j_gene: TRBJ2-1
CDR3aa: CASSEWFLYEQFF
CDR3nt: TGTGCCAGCAGTGAATGGTTTTTATACGAGCAGTTCTTC

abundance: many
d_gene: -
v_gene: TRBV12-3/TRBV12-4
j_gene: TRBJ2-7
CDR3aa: CASSLGAVEQYF
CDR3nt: TGTGCCAGCAGTTTGGGGGCTGTCGAGCAGTACTTC

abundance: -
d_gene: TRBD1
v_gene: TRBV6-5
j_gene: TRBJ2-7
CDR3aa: CVGRRNPDRGHEQYF
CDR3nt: TGTGTCGGCCGCAGGAACCCCGACAGGGGGCACGAGCAGTACTTC

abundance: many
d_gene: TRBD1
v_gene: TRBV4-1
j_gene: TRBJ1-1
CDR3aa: CASSQDTGQGRAEAFF
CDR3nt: TGCGCCAGCAGCCAAGATACGGGACAGGGGCGGGCTGAAGCTTTCTTT

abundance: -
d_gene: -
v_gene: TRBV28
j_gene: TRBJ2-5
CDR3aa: CVSSPGLMRGGEIQYF
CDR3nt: TGTGTCAGCAGCCCTGGGTTGATGCGGGGCGGAGAGATCCAGTACTTC

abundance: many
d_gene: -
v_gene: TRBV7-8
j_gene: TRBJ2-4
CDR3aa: CASSQDLSLAKNIQYF
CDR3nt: TGTGCCAGCAGCCAGGATTTATCTCTAGCCAAAAACATTCAGTACTTC

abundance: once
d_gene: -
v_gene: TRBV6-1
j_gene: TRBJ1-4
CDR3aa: CANRKREREEMFF
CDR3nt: TGTGCCAACAGGAAGCGGGAGAGGGAAGAAATGTTTTTT

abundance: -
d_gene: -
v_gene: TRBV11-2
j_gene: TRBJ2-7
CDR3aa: CASSLEMRVEQYF
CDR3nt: TGTGCCAGCAGCTTAGAGATGCGCGTCGAGCAGTACTTC

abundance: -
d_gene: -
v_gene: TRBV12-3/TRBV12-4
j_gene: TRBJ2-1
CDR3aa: CDSSAGRGNEQFF
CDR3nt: TGTGACAGCAGCGCGGGCAGGGGTAATGAGCAGTTCTTC

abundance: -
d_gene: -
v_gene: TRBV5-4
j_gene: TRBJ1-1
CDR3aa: CGSSFGLDPGYSEAFF
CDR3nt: TGTGGCAGCAGCTTTGGATTGGACCCTGGATACAGTGAAGCTTTCTTT

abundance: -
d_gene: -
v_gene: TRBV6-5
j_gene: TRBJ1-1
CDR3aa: CASSCSGLENEAFF
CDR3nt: TGTGCTAGCAGTTGCTCAGGGCTGGAAAATGAAGCTTTCTTT

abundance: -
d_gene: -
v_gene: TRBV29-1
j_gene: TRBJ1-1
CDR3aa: CSIGEGNTETFF
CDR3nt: TGCAGCATTGGGGAGGGGAACACTGAAACTTTCTTT

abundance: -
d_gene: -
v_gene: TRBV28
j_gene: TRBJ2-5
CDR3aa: CASSLYPEEPTQEIQYF
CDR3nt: TGTGCCAGCAGTTTATACCCAGAGGAACCGACCCAAGAGATCCAGTACTTC

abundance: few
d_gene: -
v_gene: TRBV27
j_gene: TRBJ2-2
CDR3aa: CASSTRTGELFF
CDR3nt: TGTGCCAGTTCGACGAGGACCGGGGAGCTGTTTTTT

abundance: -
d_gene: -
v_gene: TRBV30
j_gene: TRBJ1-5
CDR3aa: CAFSSRGTQPQHF
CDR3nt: TGTGCCTTCTCATCGAGGGGCACTCAGCCCCAGCATTTT

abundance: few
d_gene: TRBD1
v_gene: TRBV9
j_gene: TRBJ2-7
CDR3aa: CASSAGTGLDEQYF
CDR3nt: TGTGCCAGCAGCGCCGGGACAGGGTTGGACGAGCAGTACTTC

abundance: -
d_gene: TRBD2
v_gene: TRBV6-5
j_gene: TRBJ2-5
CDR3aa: CTSRAGGLGETQYF
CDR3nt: TGTACCAGCAGAGCGGGAGGGCTGGGGGAGACCCAGTACTTC

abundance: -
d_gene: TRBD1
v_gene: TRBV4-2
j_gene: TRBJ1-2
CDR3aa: CASSQEGQGGIYGYTF
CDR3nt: TGTGCCAGTAGCCAAGAAGGACAGGGGGGCATCTATGGCTACACCTTC

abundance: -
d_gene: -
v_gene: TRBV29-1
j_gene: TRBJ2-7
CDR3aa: CSVVTRVATYERYF
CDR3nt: TGTAGCGTCGTGACCAGGGTTGCCACCTACGAGCGGTACTTC

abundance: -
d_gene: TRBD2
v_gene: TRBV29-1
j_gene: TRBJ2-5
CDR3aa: CSAVSGNQETQHF
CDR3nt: TGCAGCGCTGTTAGCGGGAACCAAGAGACCCAGCATTTC

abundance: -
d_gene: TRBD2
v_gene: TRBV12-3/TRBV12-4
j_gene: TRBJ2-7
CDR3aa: CASSLGERGDEQYF
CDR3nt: TGTGCAAGCAGTTTAGGGGAGCGGGGTGACGAGCAGTACTTC